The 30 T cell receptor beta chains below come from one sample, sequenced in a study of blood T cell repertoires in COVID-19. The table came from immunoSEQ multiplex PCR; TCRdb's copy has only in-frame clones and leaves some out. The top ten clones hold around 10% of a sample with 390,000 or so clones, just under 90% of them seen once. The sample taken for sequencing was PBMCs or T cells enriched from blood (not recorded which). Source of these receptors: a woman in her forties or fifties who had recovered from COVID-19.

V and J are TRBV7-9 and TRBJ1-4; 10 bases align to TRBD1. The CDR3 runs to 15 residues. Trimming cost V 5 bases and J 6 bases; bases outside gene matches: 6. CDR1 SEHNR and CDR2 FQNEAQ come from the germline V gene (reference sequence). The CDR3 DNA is TGTGCCAGCAGCGAAGCCGGGACAGGGGATGAAAAACTGTTTTTT. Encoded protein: CASSEAGTGDEKLFF.

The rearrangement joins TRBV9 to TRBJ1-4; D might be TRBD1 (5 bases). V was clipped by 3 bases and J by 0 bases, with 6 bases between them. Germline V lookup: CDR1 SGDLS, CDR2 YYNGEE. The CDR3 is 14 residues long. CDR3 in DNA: TGTGCCAGCAGCGAGACAGCAACTAATGAAAAACTGTTTTTT. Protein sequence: CASSETATNEKLFF. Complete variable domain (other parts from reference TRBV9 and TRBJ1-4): DSGVTQTPKHLITATGQRVTLRCSPRSGDLSVYWYQQSLDQGLQFLIQYYNGEERAKGNILERFSAQQFPDLHSELNLSSLELGDSALYFCASSETATNEKLFFGSGTQLSVL.

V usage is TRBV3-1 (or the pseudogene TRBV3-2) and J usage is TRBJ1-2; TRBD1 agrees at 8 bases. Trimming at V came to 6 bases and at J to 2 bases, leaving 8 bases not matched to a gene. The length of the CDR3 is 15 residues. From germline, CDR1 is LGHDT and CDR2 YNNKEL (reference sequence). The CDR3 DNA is TGTGCCAGCAGGAACGACAGGGGTGGAAACTATGGCTACACCTTC. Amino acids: CASRNDRGGNYGYTF.

CDR3 loop: CASSPGSNEKLFF. CDR3 DNA sequence: TGTGCCAGCTCACCCGGGAGTAATGAAAAACTGTTTTTT. The chain has TRBV18 and TRBJ1-4; D ambiguous. The V and J ends lost 3 bases and 4 bases respectively, with 6 bases between them. The length of the CDR3 is 13 residues. Germline CDR1 KGHSH, CDR2 LQKENI.

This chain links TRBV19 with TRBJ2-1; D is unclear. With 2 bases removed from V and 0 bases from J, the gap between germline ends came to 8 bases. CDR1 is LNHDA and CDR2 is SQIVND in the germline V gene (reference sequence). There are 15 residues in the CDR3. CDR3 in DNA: TGTGCCAGTAGTATAACGTGGAGCTCCTACAATGAGCAGTTCTTC. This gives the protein CASSITWSSYNEQFF.

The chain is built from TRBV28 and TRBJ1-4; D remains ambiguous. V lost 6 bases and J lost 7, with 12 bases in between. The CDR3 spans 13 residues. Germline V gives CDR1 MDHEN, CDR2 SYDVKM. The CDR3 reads CASSLGSPEKLFF. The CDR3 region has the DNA TGTGCCAGCAGCCTAGGATCCCCTGAAAAACTGTTTTTT.

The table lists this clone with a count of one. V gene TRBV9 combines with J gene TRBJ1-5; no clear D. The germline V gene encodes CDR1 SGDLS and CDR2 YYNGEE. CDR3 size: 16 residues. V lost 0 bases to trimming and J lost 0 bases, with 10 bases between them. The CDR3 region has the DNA TGTGCCAGCAGCGTAGATCCGGGTAATAGCAATCAGCCCCAGCATTTT. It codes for CASSVDPGNSNQPQHF.

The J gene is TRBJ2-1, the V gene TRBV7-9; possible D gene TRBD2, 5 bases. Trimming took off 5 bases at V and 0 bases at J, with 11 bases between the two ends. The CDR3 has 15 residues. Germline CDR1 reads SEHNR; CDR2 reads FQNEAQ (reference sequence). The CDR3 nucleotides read TGTGCCAGCAGCACAACGGGGAGCTCCTACAATGAGCAGTTCTTC. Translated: CASSTTGSSYNEQFF.

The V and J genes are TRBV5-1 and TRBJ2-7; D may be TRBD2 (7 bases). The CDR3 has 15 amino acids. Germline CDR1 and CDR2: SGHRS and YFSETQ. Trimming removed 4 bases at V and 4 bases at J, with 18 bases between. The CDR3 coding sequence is TGCGCCAGCAGCCCCGGAGGCGGGGGCAATTACGAGCAGTACTTC. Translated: CASSPGGGGNYEQYF.

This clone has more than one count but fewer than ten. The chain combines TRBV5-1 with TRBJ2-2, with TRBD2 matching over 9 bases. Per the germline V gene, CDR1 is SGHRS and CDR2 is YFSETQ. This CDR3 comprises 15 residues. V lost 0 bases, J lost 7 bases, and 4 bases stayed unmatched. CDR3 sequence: CASSLESGGLGELFF. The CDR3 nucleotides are TGCGCCAGCAGCTTGGAGAGCGGGGGGCTCGGGGAGCTGTTTTTT.

In DNA, the CDR3 is TGCGCCAGCAGCCTAGTAGATAATGAAAAACTGTTTTTT. It translates to CASSLVDNEKLFF. The chain employs TRBV4-1 and TRBJ1-4; no reliable D call. V lost 4 bases, J lost 4 bases, and 7 bases lay in between. CDR3 length equals 13 residues. Germline V gene data show CDR1 as MGHRA and CDR2 as YSYEKL.

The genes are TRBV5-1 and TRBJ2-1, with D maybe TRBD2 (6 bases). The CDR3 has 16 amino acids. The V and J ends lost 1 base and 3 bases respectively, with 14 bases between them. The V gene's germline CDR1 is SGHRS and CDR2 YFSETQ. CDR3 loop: CASSLNFGGDYNEQFF. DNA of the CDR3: TGCGCCAGCAGCTTGAACTTTGGAGGGGACTACAATGAGCAGTTCTTC.

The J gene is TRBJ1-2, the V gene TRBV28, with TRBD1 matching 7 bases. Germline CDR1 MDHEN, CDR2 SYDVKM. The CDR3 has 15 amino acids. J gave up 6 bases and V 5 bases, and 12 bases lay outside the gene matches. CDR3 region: CASSPTRQGPNGYTF. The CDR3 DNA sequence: TGTGCCAGCAGTCCCACCCGACAGGGACCTAATGGCTACACCTTC.

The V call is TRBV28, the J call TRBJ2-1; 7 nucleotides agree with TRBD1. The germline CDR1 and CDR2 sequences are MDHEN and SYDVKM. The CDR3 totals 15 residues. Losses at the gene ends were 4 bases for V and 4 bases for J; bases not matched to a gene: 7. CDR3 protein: CASSSPGQWYNEQFF. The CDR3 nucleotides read TGTGCCAGCAGTTCGCCGGGACAGTGGTACAATGAGCAGTTCTTC.

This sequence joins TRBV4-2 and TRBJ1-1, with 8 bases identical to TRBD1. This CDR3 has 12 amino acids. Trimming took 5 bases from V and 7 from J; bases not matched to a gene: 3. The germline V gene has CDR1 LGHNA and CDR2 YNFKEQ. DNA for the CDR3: TGTGCCAGCAGCACAGGGACAGGTGAAGCTTTCTTT. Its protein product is CASSTGTGEAFF.

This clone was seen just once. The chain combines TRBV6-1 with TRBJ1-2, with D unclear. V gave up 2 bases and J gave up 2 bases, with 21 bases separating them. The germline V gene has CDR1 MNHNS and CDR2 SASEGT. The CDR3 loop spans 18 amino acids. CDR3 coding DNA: TGTGCCAGCAGTGAAATTTACGGTTCAGGCTTGACGAACTATGGCTACACCTTC. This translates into CASSEIYGSGLTNYGYTF.

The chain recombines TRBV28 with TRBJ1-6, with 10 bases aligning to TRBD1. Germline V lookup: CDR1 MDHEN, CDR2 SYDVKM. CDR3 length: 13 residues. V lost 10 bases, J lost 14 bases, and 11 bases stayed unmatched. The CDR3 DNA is TGTGCCACGAACCCTGGACAGGGGGGGTCCCTCCACTTT. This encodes CATNPGQGGSLHF.

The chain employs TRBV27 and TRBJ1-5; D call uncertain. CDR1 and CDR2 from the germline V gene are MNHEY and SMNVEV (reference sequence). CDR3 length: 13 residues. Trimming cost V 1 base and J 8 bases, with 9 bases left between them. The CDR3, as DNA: TGTGCCAGCAGTTTATATGAGAGGGAGCCCCAGCATTTT. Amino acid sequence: CASSLYEREPQHF.

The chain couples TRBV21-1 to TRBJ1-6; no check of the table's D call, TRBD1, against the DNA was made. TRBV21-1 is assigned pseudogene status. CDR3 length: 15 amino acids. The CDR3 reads CASSKEVRGNSPLHF. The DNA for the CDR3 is TGTGCCAGCAGCAAAGAGGTCAGGGGAAATTCACCCCTCCACTTT.

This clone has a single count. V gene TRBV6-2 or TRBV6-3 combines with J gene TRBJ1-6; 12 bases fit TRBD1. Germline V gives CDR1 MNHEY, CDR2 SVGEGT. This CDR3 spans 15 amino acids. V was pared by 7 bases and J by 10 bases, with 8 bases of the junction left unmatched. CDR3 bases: TGTGCCAGCAACCCAGGGACAGGGGGCGCCTCACCCCTCCACTTT. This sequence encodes CASNPGTGGASPLHF.

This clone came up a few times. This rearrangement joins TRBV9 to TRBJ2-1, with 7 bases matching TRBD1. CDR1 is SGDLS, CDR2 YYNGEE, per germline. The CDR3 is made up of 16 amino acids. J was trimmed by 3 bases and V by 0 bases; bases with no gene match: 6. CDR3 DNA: TGTGCCAGCAGCGTAGGGGACAGTTCTTTCTACAATGAGCAGTTCTTC. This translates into CASSVGDSSFYNEQFF.

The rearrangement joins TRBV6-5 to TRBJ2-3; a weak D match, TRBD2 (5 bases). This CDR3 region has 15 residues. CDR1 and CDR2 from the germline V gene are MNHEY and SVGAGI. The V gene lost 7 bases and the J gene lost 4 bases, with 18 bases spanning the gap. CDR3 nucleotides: TGTGCCAGCAAACCGGCATTCTGGGGAGCAGATACGCAGTATTTT. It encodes CASKPAFWGADTQYF.

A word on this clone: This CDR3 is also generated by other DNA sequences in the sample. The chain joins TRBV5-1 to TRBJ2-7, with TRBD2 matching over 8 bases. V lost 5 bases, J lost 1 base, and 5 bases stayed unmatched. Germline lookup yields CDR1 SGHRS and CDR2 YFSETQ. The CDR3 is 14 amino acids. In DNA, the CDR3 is TGCGCCAGCAGTCTCGGCGGGGGGTCCTACGAGCAGTACTTC. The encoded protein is CASSLGGGSYEQYF.

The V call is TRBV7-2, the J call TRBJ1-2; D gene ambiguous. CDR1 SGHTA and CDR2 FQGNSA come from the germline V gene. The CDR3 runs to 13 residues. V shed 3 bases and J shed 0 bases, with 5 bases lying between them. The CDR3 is CASSFGPNYGYTF. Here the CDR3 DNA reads TGTGCCAGCAGCTTCGGTCCTAACTATGGCTACACCTTC. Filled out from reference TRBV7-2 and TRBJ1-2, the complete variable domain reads GAGVSQSPSNKVTEKGKDVELRCDPISGHTALYWYRQSLGQGLEFLIYFQGNSAPDKSGLPSDRFSAERTGGSVSTLTIQRTQQEDSAVYLCASSFGPNYGYTFGSGTRLTVV.

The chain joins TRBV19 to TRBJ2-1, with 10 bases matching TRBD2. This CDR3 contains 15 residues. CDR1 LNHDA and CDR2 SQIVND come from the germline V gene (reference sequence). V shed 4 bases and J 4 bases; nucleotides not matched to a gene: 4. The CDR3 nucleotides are TGTGCCAGTAGTACTAGCGGGGGCTATTACAATGAGCAGTTCTTC. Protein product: CASSTSGGYYNEQFF.

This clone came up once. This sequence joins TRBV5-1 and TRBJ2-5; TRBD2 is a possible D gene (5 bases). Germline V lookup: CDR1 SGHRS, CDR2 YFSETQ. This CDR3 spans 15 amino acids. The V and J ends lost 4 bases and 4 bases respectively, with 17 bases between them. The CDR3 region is CASSTQEQRRETQYF. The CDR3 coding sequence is TGCGCCAGCAGCACCCAGGAACAGCGGAGAGAGACCCAGTACTTC.

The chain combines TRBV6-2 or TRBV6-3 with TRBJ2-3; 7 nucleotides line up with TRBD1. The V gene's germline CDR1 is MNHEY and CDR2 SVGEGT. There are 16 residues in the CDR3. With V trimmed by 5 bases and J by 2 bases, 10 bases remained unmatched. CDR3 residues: CASSLRGRQLTDTQYF. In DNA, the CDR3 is TGTGCCAGCAGTCTGAGGGGGCGCCAGCTCACAGATACGCAGTATTTT.

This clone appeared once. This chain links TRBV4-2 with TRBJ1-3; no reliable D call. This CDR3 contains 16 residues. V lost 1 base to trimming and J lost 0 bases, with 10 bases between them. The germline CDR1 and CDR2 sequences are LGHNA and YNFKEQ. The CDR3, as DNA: TGTGCCAGCAGCCAAGGCCGACTCAGCTCTGGAAACACCATATATTTT. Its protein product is CASSQGRLSSGNTIYF.

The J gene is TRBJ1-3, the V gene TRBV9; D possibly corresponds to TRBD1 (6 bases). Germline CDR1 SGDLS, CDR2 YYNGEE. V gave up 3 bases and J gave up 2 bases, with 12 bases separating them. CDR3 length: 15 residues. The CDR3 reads CASSELQGAGNTIYF. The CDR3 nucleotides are TGTGCCAGCAGCGAGCTACAGGGAGCTGGAAACACCATATATTTT.

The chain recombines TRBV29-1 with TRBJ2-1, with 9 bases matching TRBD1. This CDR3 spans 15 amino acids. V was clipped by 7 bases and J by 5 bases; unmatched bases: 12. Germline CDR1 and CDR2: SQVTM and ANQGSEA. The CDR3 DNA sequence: TGCAGCGCTGGGGGGGGACAGGGTTATGACAATGAGCAGTTCTTC. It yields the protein CSAGGGQGYDNEQFF.